This T cell receptor (beta chain) was recovered during a study of CD8+CD57+ T cells in acquired aplastic anemia. The overall study: Sorted CD4+ and CD8+ cell DNA averaged around 3.5 ug.

Germline V CDR1 and CDR2: SQVTM, ANQGSEA. V dropped 6 bases and J dropped 1; count of bases not matched to a gene: 7. The length of the CDR3 is 14 residues. Regarding this clonotype: Its specificity is not known.

TCR beta VDJ and CDR3 profiles were obtained from a genomic DNA template. Via MiXCR, TCRdb re-called the reads, giving one row per CDR3 protein. The sample includes roughly 180,000 distinct CDR3 sequences, 55% to 70% seen only once; the top ten take 46%. General study results and limits: Overlap between patients and controls comprised twenty-nine CD8+ CDR3 sequences. Controls and patients did not differ significantly in CD8+ Simpson's diversity.

This chain connects TRBV29-1 to TRBJ2-5; TRBD1 aligns across 8 bases. This sequence was found in a human donor with severe aplastic anemia or a healthy control (not recorded which). Sequencing was performed on sorted CD4+, CD8+, or CD8+CD57+ T cells (not recorded which) from PBMCs. CDR3 amino acids: CSVGQGLAQETQYF. Written as DNA, the CDR3 is TGCAGCGTCGGACAGGGTCTGGCCCAAGAGACCCAGTACTTC.